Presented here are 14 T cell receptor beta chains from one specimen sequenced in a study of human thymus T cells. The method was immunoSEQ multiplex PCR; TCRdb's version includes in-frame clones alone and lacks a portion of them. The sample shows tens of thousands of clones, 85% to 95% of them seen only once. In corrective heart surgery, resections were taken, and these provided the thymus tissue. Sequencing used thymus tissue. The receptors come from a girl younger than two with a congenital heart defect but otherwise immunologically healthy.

The CDR3 here is CASSTSTSGSVYEQYF. As DNA, the CDR3 is TGTGCCAGCAGCACTTCGACTAGCGGGAGTGTCTACGAGCAGTACTTC. This rearrangement joins TRBV21-1 to TRBJ2-7; the DNA was not used to check the table's D call, TRBD2. TRBV21-1 is listed as a pseudogene. The CDR3 contains 16 residues.

The CDR3 loop is CAISDSGLAGPGRTQYF. The CDR3 nucleotides read TGTGCCATCAGTGACTCGGGACTAGCGGGTCCCGGGAGGACCCAGTACTTC. The chain uses TRBV10-3 and TRBJ2-5, with 12 bases that match TRBD2. Germline trimming cut 3 bases from V and 7 bases from J; bases unmatched to any gene: 12. This CDR3 is 17 amino acids long. From germline, CDR1 is ENHRY and CDR2 SYGVKD.

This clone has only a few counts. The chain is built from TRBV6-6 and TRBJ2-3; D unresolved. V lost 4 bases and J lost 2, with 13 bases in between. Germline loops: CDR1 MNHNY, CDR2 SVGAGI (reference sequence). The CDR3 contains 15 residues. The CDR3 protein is CASSFRVLATDTQYF. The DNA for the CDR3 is TGTGCCAGCAGTTTCCGCGTTCTCGCCACAGATACGCAGTATTTT.

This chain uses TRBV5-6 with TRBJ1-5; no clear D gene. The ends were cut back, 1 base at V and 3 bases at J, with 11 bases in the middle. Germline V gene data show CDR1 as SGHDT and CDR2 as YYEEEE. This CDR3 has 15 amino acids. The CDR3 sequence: CASSLSGEDNQPQHF. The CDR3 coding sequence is TGTGCCAGCAGCTTGTCGGGCGAGGACAATCAGCCCCAGCATTTT. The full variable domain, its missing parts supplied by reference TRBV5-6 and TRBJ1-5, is DAGVTQSPTHLIKTRGQQVTLRCSPKSGHDTVSWYQQALGQGPQFIFQYYEEEERQRGNFPDRFSGHQFPNYSSELNVNALLLGDSALYLCASSLSGEDNQPQHFGDGTRLSIL.

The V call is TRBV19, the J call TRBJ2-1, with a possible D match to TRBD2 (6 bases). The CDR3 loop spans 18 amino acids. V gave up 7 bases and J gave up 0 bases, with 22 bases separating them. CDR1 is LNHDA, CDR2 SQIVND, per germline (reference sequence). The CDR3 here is CASTPGLRPGISYNEQFF. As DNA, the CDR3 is TGTGCCAGTACCCCGGGACTTCGCCCTGGAATCTCCTACAATGAGCAGTTCTTC.

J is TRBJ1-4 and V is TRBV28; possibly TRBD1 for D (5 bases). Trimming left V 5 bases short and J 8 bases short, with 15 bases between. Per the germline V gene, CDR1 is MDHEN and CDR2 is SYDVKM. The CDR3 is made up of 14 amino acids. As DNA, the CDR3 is TGTGCCAGCAGTCCGCGGGGGGAGGGAGAAAAACTGTTTTTT. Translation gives CASSPRGEGEKLFF.

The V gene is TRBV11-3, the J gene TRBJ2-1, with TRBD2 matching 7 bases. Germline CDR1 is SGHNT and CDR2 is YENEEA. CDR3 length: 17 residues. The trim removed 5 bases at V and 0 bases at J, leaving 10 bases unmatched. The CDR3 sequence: CASSLKGAGTSYNEQFF. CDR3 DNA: TGTGCCAGCAGCCTAAAAGGAGCGGGAACCTCCTACAATGAGCAGTTCTTC.

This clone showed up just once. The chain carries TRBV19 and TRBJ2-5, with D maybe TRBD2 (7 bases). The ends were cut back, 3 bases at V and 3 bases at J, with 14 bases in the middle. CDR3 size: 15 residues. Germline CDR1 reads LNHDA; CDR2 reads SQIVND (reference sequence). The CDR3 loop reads CASSIVTGREETQYF. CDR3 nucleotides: TGTGCCAGTAGTATCGTTACAGGGAGGGAAGAGACCCAGTACTTC.

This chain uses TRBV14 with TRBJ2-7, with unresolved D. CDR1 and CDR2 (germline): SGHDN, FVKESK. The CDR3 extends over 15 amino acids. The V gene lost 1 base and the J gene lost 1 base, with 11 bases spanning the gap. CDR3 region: CASSQGLAVSYEQYF. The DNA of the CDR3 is TGTGCCAGCAGCCAAGGTTTGGCAGTATCCTACGAGCAGTACTTC.

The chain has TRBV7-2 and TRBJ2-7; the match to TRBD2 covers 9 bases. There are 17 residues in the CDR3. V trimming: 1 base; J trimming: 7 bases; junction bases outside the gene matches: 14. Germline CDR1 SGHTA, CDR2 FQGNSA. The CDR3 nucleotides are TGTGCCAGCAGCTTAGAAGGAAAGGGGCGGGAGGGCCCGGAGCAGTACTTC. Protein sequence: CASSLEGKGREGPEQYF.

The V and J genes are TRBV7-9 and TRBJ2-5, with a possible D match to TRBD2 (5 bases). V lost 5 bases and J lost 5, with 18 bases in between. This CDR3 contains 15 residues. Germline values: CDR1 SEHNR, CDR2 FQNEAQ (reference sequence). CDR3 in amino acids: CASSTNPLGGETQYF. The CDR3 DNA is TGTGCCAGCAGCACCAACCCCCTAGGCGGGGAGACCCAGTACTTC.

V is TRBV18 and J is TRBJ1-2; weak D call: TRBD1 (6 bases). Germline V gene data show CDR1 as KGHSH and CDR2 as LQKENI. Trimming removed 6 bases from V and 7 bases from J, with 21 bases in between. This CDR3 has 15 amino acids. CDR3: CASSDRFSGSAGYTF. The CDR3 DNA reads TGTGCCAGCTCCGACAGGTTCTCGGGATCGGCTGGCTACACCTTC.

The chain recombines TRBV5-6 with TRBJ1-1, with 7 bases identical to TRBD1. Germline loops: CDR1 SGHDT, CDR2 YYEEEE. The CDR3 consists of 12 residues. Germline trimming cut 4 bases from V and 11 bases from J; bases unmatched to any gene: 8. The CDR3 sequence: CASSGRTGRAFF. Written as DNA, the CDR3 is TGTGCCAGCAGCGGGCGGACAGGCAGGGCTTTCTTT.

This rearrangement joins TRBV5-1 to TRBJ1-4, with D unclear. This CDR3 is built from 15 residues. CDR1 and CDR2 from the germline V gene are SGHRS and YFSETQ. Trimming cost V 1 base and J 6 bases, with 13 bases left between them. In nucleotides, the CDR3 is TGCGCCAGCAGCTTGTCCCGCCTGGTTGATGAAAAACTGTTTTTT. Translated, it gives CASSLSRLVDEKLFF.